This TCR beta chain was profiled in a study of blood T cell repertoires in COVID-19. Study context: The analysed material was cDNA or gDNA that came from T cells, B-cell-depleted T cells, or PBMCs.

In the source study's methods: Quantification of nucleated cells was approximated via reference gene primer amplification. Generated by immunoSEQ multiplex PCR, the TCRdb table keeps only in-frame clones and is missing some. V, J and clone size reflect that table, while D and trimming were determined from the DNA. The sample contains roughly 210,000 clones, 88% of which appear only once. The V gene's germline CDR1 is SGHTA and CDR2 FQGTGA. The CDR3 loop spans 15 amino acids. Trimming cost V 5 bases and J 4 bases, with 15 bases left between them. The rearrangement uses TRBV7-3 and TRBJ2-1; TRBD2 is a possible D gene (5 bases). This receptor was taken from a man between 65 and 85 years old with acute or convalescent COVID-19. The sequenced material came from peripheral blood. Here the CDR3 DNA reads TGTGCCAGCAGCAAGACCGGGGATGGGTACAATGAGCAGTTCTTC. Amino acids: CASSKTGDGYNEQFF. The whole variable domain, filled in from reference TRBV7-3 and TRBJ2-1, reads GAGVSQTPSNKVTEKGKYVELRCDPISGHTALYWYRQSLGQGPEFLIYFQGTGAADDSGLPNDRFFAVRPEGSVSTLKIQRTERGDSAVYLCASSKTGDGYNEQFFGPGTRLTVL.